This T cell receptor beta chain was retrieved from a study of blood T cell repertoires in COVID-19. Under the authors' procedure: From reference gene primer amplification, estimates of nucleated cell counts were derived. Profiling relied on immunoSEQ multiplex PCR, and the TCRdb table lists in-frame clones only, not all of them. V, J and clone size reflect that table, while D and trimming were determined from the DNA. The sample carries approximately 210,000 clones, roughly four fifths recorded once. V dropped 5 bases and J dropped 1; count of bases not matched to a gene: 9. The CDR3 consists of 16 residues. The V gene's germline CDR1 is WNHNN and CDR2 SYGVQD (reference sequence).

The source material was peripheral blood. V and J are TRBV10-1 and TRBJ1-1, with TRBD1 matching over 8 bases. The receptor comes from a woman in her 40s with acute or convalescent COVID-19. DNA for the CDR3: TGCGCCAGCAGTTTAACACCCAGGGGGCCGAACACTGAAGCTTTCTTT. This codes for CASSLTPRGPNTEAFF.